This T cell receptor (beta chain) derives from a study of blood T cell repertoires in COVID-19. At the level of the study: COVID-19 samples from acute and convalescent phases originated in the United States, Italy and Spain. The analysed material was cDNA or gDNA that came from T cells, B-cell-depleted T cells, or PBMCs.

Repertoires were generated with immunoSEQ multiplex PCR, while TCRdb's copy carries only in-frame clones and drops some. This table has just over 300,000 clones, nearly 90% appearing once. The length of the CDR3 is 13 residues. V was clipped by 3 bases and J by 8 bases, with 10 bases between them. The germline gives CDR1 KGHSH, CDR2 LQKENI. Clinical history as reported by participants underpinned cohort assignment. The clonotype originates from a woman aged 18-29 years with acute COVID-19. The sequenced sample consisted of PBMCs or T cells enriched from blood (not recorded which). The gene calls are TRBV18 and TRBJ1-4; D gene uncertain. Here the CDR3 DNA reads TGTGCCAGCTCACCGAGAAATCGGGAAAAACTGTTTTTT. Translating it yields CASSPRNREKLFF.